Presented here are 22 T cell receptor beta chains from one specimen sequenced in a study of blood T cell repertoires in COVID-19. Data came from immunoSEQ multiplex PCR; TCRdb stores just in-frame clones and leaves some out. The sample contains around 300,000 clones, 87% of which appear only once. Sequencing was carried out using PBMCs or T cells enriched from blood (not recorded which). Receptor source: a woman between 35 and 50 years old who had recovered from COVID-19.

The rearrangement uses TRBV28 and TRBJ1-1, with D possibly being TRBD1 (6 bases). V lost 5 bases, J lost 0 bases, and 25 bases lay in between. The CDR3 runs 19 residues. The germline V gene has CDR1 MDHEN and CDR2 SYDVKM. CDR3 coding DNA: TGTGCCAGCAGTAGCCTAATAGGGACATCAAGGGGCATGAACACTGAAGCTTTCTTT. Protein product: CASSSLIGTSRGMNTEAFF. Based on the CDR3 plus reference TRBV28 and TRBJ1-1, the full variable domain is DVKVTQSSRYLVKRTGEKVFLECVQDMDHENMFWYRQDPGLGLRLIYFSYDVKMKEKGDIPEGYSVSREKKERFSLILESASTNQTSMYLCASSSLIGTSRGMNTEAFFGQGTRLTVV.

V gene TRBV6-2 or TRBV6-3 combines with J gene TRBJ2-5; D may be TRBD2 (6 bases). Per germline, CDR1 MNHEY and CDR2 SVGEGT. The CDR3 totals 14 residues. Trimming took off 2 bases at V and 2 bases at J, with 9 bases between the two ends. The CDR3 loop is CASSYPREQETQYF. DNA of the CDR3: TGTGCCAGCAGTTACCCCCGGGAGCAAGAGACCCAGTACTTC.

The rearrangement links TRBV6-2 or TRBV6-3 to TRBJ2-5; no firm D call. The CDR3 runs to 16 residues. V was pared by 2 bases and J by 0 bases, with 13 bases between. Per germline, CDR1 MNHEY and CDR2 SVGEGT. The CDR3 reads CASSYLRVSHQETQYF. DNA of the CDR3: TGTGCCAGCAGTTACCTTCGGGTTAGCCACCAAGAGACCCAGTACTTC.

V and J are TRBV7-9 and TRBJ2-2, with D tentatively TRBD1 (6 bases). The CDR3 spans 14 residues. CDR1 and CDR2 from the germline V gene are SEHNR and FQNEAQ (reference sequence). V was cut by 3 bases and J by 4 bases, with 9 bases left in between. CDR3 in amino acids: CASSFGQSTGELFF. CDR3 sequence (DNA): TGTGCCAGCAGCTTTGGACAGTCCACCGGGGAGCTGTTTTTT.

In this sample, this clone turned up once. The CDR3 loop is CASSVGGSGSIHEQYF. DNA for the CDR3: TGTGCCAGCAGCGTAGGGGGTAGCGGGAGTATCCACGAGCAGTACTTC. V gene TRBV9 combines with J gene TRBJ2-7; 9 nucleotides match TRBD2. This CDR3 has 16 amino acids. Germline V gives CDR1 SGDLS, CDR2 YYNGEE. Unmatched junction bases numbered 9, after V lost 0 bases and J lost 5 bases.

This rearrangement joins TRBV28 to TRBJ2-7; 11 bases match TRBD2. The J segment lost 6 bases and the V segment lost 7 bases, leaving 5 bases of the junction unmatched. CDR1 is MDHEN and CDR2 is SYDVKM in the germline V gene. There are 13 residues in the CDR3. The DNA of the CDR3 is TGTGCCAGCACTGTAACTAGCGGGAGCGAGCAGTACTTC. Encoded protein: CASTVTSGSEQYF.

This chain joins TRBV9 and TRBJ1-1; D unclear. Germline CDR1 SGDLS, CDR2 YYNGEE. The CDR3 covers 15 residues. V was clipped by 4 bases and J by 2 bases, with 15 bases between them. The DNA for the CDR3 is TGTGCCAGCAGCCCCTGGTCGAACTCTAACACTGAAGCTTTCTTT. Protein: CASSPWSNSNTEAFF.

V is TRBV6-2 or TRBV6-3 and J is TRBJ2-6; the match to TRBD1 covers 7 bases. The CDR3 is 17 amino acids. Germline-derived CDR1 and CDR2 are MNHEY and SVGEGT. The V and J ends lost 6 bases and 2 bases, in that order; junction bases with no gene match: 10. The CDR3 sequence: CASSPGQWLAGANVLTF. CDR3 nucleotide sequence: TGTGCCAGCAGCCCGGGACAGTGGTTGGCTGGGGCCAACGTCCTGACTTTC.

The chain links TRBV6-5 to TRBJ1-4, with a tentative D call TRBD1 (6 bases). The CDR3 runs 14 residues. Germline V gene lookup returns CDR1 MNHEY and CDR2 SVGAGI. With 10 bases removed from V and 0 bases from J, the gap between germline ends came to 12 bases. CDR3 in DNA: TGTGCCACCCGGAGGACAGCAACTAATGAAAAACTGTTTTTT. It encodes CATRRTATNEKLFF.

The chain combines TRBV18 with TRBJ1-4, with D uncertain. V lost 0 bases and J lost 4, with 9 bases in between. This CDR3 region has 15 residues. The V gene's germline CDR1 is KGHSH and CDR2 LQKENI. CDR3 amino acids: CASSPPQKLNEKLFF. CDR3 DNA: TGTGCCAGCTCACCACCTCAAAAACTTAATGAAAAACTGTTTTTT. Complete variable domain (other parts from reference TRBV18 and TRBJ1-4): NAGVMQNPRHLVRRRGQEARLRCSPMKGHSHVYWYRQLPEEGLKFMVYLQKENIIDESGMPKERFSAEFPKEGPSILRIQQVVRGDSAAYFCASSPPQKLNEKLFFGSGTQLSVL.

The CDR3: CASSSGSSGYNEQFF. DNA for the CDR3: TGTGCCAGCAGTTCAGGGTCTAGCGGCTACAATGAGCAGTTCTTC. The chain employs TRBV6-6 and TRBJ2-1, with TRBD2 matching 7 bases. Germline values: CDR1 MNHNY, CDR2 SVGAGI (reference sequence). With V trimmed by 4 bases and J by 3 bases, 6 bases remained unmatched. The CDR3 totals 15 residues.

This clone was found once. The chain carries TRBV14 and TRBJ2-1, with 10 bases fitting TRBD2. Germline loops: CDR1 SGHDN, CDR2 FVKESK. The CDR3 extends over 16 amino acids. The V and J ends lost 3 bases and 3 bases, in that order; junction bases with no gene match: 5. As DNA, the CDR3 is TGTGCCAGCAGCCACTCGACTAGCGGGCTCTACAATGAGCAGTTCTTC. Translating it yields CASSHSTSGLYNEQFF.

The CDR3 sequence: CASRIQVSNTEAFF. CDR3 coding DNA: TGTGCCAGCAGGATACAGGTATCTAACACTGAAGCTTTCTTT. The gene calls are TRBV2 and TRBJ1-1; TRBD1 is a possible D gene (5 bases). Germline CDR1 is SNHLY and CDR2 is FYNNEI. V dropped 6 bases and J dropped 2 bases, with 13 bases sitting between them. The CDR3 has 14 residues.

The chain couples TRBV4-2 to TRBJ1-5, with D maybe TRBD1 (6 bases). V was cut by 0 bases and J by 4 bases, with 10 bases left in between. In germline, CDR1 is LGHNA, CDR2 YNFKEQ. This CDR3 is built from 15 residues. In DNA form, the CDR3 reads TGTGCCAGCAGCCAAGACGGGCAGGGGAATCAGCCCCAGCATTTT. Its protein is CASSQDGQGNQPQHF.

CDR3 protein: CASRSRRLAGDTQYF. The CDR3 coding sequence is TGTGCCAGCAGGAGCCGGAGACTAGCGGGCGATACGCAGTATTTT. J is TRBJ2-3 and V is TRBV28, with 10 bases aligning to TRBD2. V lost 6 bases and J lost 6; bases outside the gene matches: 9. The CDR3 covers 15 residues. Germline CDR1 reads MDHEN; CDR2 reads SYDVKM.

This chain uses TRBV28 with TRBJ2-5; TRBD1 agrees at 8 bases. CDR1 MDHEN and CDR2 SYDVKM come from the germline V gene. This CDR3 is built from 16 residues. Unmatched junction bases numbered 13, after V lost 6 bases and J lost 4 bases. CDR3 loop: CASSNIDGQGGETQYF. Here the CDR3 DNA reads TGTGCCAGCAGCAACATTGACGGACAGGGAGGAGAGACCCAGTACTTC.

V and J are TRBV18 and TRBJ2-7, with D perhaps TRBD2 (6 bases). With 6 bases removed from V and 5 bases from J, the gap between germline ends came to 14 bases. The CDR3 length is 13 residues. CDR1 is KGHSH, CDR2 LQKENI, per germline. CDR3 coding DNA: TGTGCCAGCTCCCCAGGGACTTCCGACGAGCAGTACTTC. Protein: CASSPGTSDEQYF.

The chain links TRBV14 to TRBJ2-5, with a possible D match to TRBD2 (5 bases). Between the trimmed V and J ends, which lost 1 base and 5 bases, there was a span of 23 bases. The V gene's germline CDR1 is SGHDN and CDR2 FVKESK. There are 18 residues in the CDR3. CDR3 DNA sequence: TGTGCCAGCAGCCAAGGCGCCAGGCGCGGGTCAGTGGGGGAGACCCAGTACTTC. Protein sequence: CASSQGARRGSVGETQYF.

This chain links TRBV5-4 with TRBJ2-7; D is unclear. The CDR3 consists of 13 residues. Trimming shortened V by 3 bases and J by 7 bases, and 14 bases separated the two germline ends. The germline gives CDR1 SGHNT, CDR2 YYREEE (reference sequence). This CDR3 is CASSWAGRREQYF. The CDR3 DNA sequence: TGTGCCAGCAGCTGGGCCGGAAGACGAGAGCAGTACTTC.

The CDR3 sequence is CASSQDQGLAGETQYF. Written as DNA, the CDR3 is TGTGCCAGCAGCCAAGATCAGGGACTAGCGGGTGAGACCCAGTACTTC. The rearrangement joins TRBV14 to TRBJ2-5; TRBD2 agrees at 12 bases. In germline, CDR1 is SGHDN, CDR2 FVKESK. Germline trimming cut 0 bases from V and 5 bases from J; bases unmatched to any gene: 4. This CDR3 is built from 16 residues.

This rearrangement joins TRBV21-1 to TRBJ2-5; no DNA check was done on the table's D call, TRBD1. TRBV21-1 is recorded as a pseudogene. This CDR3 is built from 16 residues. Here the CDR3 reads CASSKRAGGPEETQYF. The CDR3 DNA reads TGTGCCAGCAGCAAAAGGGCAGGGGGGCCCGAAGAGACCCAGTACTTC.

This clone was seen only a few times. The genes are TRBV3-1 (or the pseudogene TRBV3-2) and TRBJ2-4, with D possibly TRBD2 on 6 matching bases. The CDR3 length is 15 residues. Per germline, CDR1 LGHDT and CDR2 YNNKEL (reference sequence). The germline V and J ends were trimmed by 0 bases and 8 bases, with 14 bases remaining between them. CDR3 sequence (DNA): TGTGCCAGCAGCCAAGACCGGCGCGGAGGGGACATTCAGTACTTC. This gives the protein CASSQDRRGGDIQYF.